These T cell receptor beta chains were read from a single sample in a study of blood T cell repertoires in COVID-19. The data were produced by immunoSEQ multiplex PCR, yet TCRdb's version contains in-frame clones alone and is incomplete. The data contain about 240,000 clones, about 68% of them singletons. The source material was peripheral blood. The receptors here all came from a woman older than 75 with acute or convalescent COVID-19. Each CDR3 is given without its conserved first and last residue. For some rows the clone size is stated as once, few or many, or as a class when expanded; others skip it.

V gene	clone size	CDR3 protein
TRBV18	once	ASSPVPGQGFTGNTIY
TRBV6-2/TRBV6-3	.	ASSYLIQGFSYEQY
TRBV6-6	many	ASRQTGTGGTGELF
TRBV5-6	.	ASSYTTNYGYT
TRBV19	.	ASRGTSDYGYT
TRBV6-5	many	ASIEGTGYNEQF
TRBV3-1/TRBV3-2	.	ASSQAGVVGYGYT
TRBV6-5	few	ASSYSSGGGQETQY
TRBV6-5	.	ASSRRRDTEAF
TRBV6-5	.	ASTPSGGITDTQY
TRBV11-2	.	ASSLGGNSYEQY
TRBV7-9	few	ASSLAAGVFYEQY
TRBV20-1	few	SASREETQY
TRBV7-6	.	ASSPGGGGMNTEAF
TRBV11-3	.	ASSLDGQGRVGHSGANVLT
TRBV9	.	ASSALAGSTDTQY
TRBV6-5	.	ASSYSSSGTYEQY
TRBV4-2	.	ASSQERASGTDTQY
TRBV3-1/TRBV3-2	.	ASSQDGAGAGVGYGYT
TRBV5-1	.	ASSSLTGTSYEQY
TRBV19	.	ASIEPGQGLGQPQH
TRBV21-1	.	ASSKCRGSGRTGGEQF
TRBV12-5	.	ASGPPRQRSTDTQY
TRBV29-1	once	SVRDDRARF
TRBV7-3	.	ASSLRDRLSSYNEQF
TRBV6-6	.	ASTSGYSNYGYT
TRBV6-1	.	ANSEQQGAEQF
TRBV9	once	ASSVVTGGKSEAF
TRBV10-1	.	ASSDGDSPLY
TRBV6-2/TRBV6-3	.	ASSQVTGIISGANVLT
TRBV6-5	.	ASSDGTGGKGEQY
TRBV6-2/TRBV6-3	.	ASSPLQGADNEKLF
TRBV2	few	APDRAGEGGYT
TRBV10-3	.	ASRGGTEAF
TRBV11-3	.	ASSLASGSSYNEQF
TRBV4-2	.	ASSQELGTGIPLH